The TCR beta chain under discussion was sequenced for a study of blood T cells in healthy people across ages. Study-wide context: Capture via template switching afforded approximately one barcoded beta molecule per two T cells.

The authors isolated at least 7 million PBMCs per sample. General study points: Older age went with lower TCR beta diversity per million T cells, in a roughly linear way. Among long-lived donors, naive CD4+ cells were more numerous and diversity higher than in aged donors.

Concerning this clonotype: Antigen specificity is unknown.

The V and J ends lost 4 bases and 0 bases respectively, with 27 bases between them. This CDR3 has 20 residues. Germline lookup yields CDR1 MDHEN and CDR2 SYDVKM. The authors ran a second PCR of roughly 6 to 12 cycles using a sample-barcoded 5' primer and a J-beta primer mix. TCRdb re-called the 5' RACE reads through MiXCR, storing one row per CDR3 protein. The sample consists of 1.5 million to 2 million distinct CDR3 sequences, around half of them appearing once. This sequence was found in a woman in her thirties or forties in good health. This chain links TRBV28 with TRBJ1-1, with D perhaps TRBD1 (5 bases). Sequencing was carried out using blood. CDR3 amino acids: CASSSLYWTFPVSLNTEAFF. CDR3 nucleotides: TGTGCCAGCAGTTCACTCTATTGGACATTCCCTGTGTCTTTGAACACTGAAGCTTTCTTT.